Each of the 3 T cell receptor beta chains below was sequenced from the same sample in a study of T cells in Graves' hyperthyroidism and ophthalmopathy. What was amplified from RNA transcripts were TCR beta CDR3 regions. The HTBI primer set served for first-round RT-PCR of the TCR CDR3. Each CDR3 protein gets one entry after TCRdb re-called the multiplex PCR reads with MiXCR. There are more than 600,000 distinct CDR3 sequences in the sample; about a sixth occur only once, and under 9.5% lies in the top ten. Sequences were obtained from blood. Receptors originate from a man younger than 35 with Graves' hyperthyroidism.

This clonotype was picked up a small number of times. V and J are TRBV4-2 and TRBJ2-3; 8 nucleotides line up with TRBD2. J lost 5 bases, V lost 2 bases, and 6 bases had no gene match. Germline V gene lookup returns CDR1 LGHNA and CDR2 YNFKEQ. The CDR3 is 15 amino acids. This CDR3 is CASSQSGGPQDTQYF. The CDR3 bases are TGTGCCAGCAGCCAATCGGGAGGGCCGCAAGATACGCAGTATTTT.

This clonotype appeared a few times. The chain employs TRBV5-1 and TRBJ2-3; D possibly corresponds to TRBD2 (5 bases). Germline V CDR1 and CDR2: SGHRS, YFSETQ. V gave up 2 bases and J gave up 0 bases, with 7 bases separating them. The CDR3 spans 14 residues. CDR3 bases: TGCGCCAGCAGCTTCGGGGTTAGCACAGATACGCAGTATTTT. It encodes CASSFGVSTDTQYF.

This clonotype occurred many times. The rearrangement joins TRBV28 to TRBJ2-1; D not certain. The V end lost 5 bases, the J end lost 10 bases, and 15 bases lay between the germline ends. The CDR3 is 13 residues long. Germline loops: CDR1 MDHEN, CDR2 SYDVKM. The CDR3 spells CASSPLDEPEQFF. CDR3 DNA: TGTGCCAGCAGTCCGCTCGATGAGCCAGAGCAGTTCTTC.